The sequence of this TCR beta chain was determined in a study of beta chain features in type 1 diabetes. Overall study: Across the samples, roughly 99 million sorted cells were examined in total. Study-wide results and caveats: TCRB CDR3 length was moderately but significantly reduced in all four CD4+ subsets of Type 1 diabetes patients.

Germline V gene lookup returns CDR1 SGHRS and CDR2 YFSETQ. V shed 0 bases and J shed 7 bases, with 14 bases lying between them. This CDR3 region has 14 residues. In this sample, this clone turned up once. Its target is not known. Expressed TCRB transcripts were sequenced, since all the RNA that had been isolated was reverse transcribed. The protocol was immunoSEQ multiplex PCR, while the TCRdb copy is restricted to in-frame clones and leaves out a portion. The sample lists about 28,000 clones, less than 65% occurring once. This rearrangement joins TRBV5-1 to TRBJ2-7; weak D call: TRBD2 (5 bases). The sequence derives from a woman aged 25-40 years with type 1 diabetes. Sequencing was performed on Tregs from blood. The CDR3 spells CASSLDGGLGEQYF. In DNA, the CDR3 is TGCGCCAGCAGCTTGGATGGAGGCCTGGGGGAGCAGTACTTC.